Each of the 10 T cell receptor beta chains below was sequenced from the same sample in a study of graft-versus-host responses after intestinal transplantation. Measured with immunoSEQ multiplex PCR; TCRdb has only the in-frame clones, and not every one. The table has under 9,000 clones, 30% to 35% seen once. There were around 200,000 CFSE-labeled responder cells plated together with around 200,000 irradiated, violet-dye-labeled stimulator cells. Sample: alloreactive CD8+ T cells from a mixed lymphocyte reaction culture, taken before transplantation. Subset of the sample: CFSE-low proliferating T cells sorted from approximately 6-day pre-transplant mixed lymphocyte reaction (GvH or HvG direction). These receptors were collected from a human patient who was an organ donor for intestinal transplantation.

This clone is labeled medium-sized. V and J are TRBV4-1 and TRBJ2-7, with D possibly matching TRBD1 (6 bases). Trimming shortened V by 1 base and J by 4 bases, and 11 bases separated the two germline ends. The germline gives CDR1 MGHRA, CDR2 YSYEKL. CDR3 length equals 14 residues. This CDR3 reads CASSQAAGEYEQYF. The CDR3 bases are TGCGCCAGCAGCCAAGCGGCAGGGGAGTACGAGCAGTACTTC.

The chain couples TRBV27 to TRBJ2-7; 7 bases line up with TRBD2. The CDR3 covers 15 residues. Germline CDR1 MNHEY, CDR2 SMNVEV (reference sequence). Trimming took 4 bases from V and 0 from J; bases not matched to a gene: 6. In DNA form, the CDR3 reads TGTGCCAGCAGTTACTACCTAGCGGACTCCTACGAGCAGTACTTC. Translated, it gives CASSYYLADSYEQYF.

This chain links TRBV7-9 with TRBJ2-1, with TRBD1 as a possible D gene (6 bases). CDR3 length: 16 amino acids. V dropped 5 bases and J dropped 0 bases, with 14 bases sitting between them. Germline lookup yields CDR1 SEHNR and CDR2 FQNEAQ (reference sequence). DNA for the CDR3: TGTGCCAGCAGCGCGAGACAGGCGAGCTCCTACAATGAGCAGTTCTTC. This translates into CASSARQASSYNEQFF.

This chain joins TRBV29-1 and TRBJ2-1; 13 bases map to TRBD2. The CDR3 loop spans 15 amino acids. V trimming: 1 base; J trimming: 6 bases; junction bases outside the gene matches: 3. Germline-derived CDR1 and CDR2 are SQVTM and ANQGSEA. The CDR3 is CSVEGTSGGFNEQFF. The CDR3 bases are TGCAGCGTTGAAGGGACTAGCGGGGGATTCAATGAGCAGTTCTTC.

This clone showed up just a few times. J is TRBJ2-1 and V is TRBV9; TRBD2 aligns across 7 bases. Germline V gives CDR1 SGDLS, CDR2 YYNGEE. V trimming: 2 bases; J trimming: 7 bases; junction bases outside the gene matches: 6. The CDR3 length is 14 residues. CDR3 nucleotide sequence: TGTGCCAGCAGCGTTTCCGGGCGGGGGAATGAGCAGTTCTTC. As protein: CASSVSGRGNEQFF.

This clone ranks as medium-sized (0.01 to 0.1%). The chain combines TRBV2 with TRBJ2-7; 11 bases map to TRBD1. J was trimmed by 1 base and V by 3 bases; bases with no gene match: 8. Germline V CDR1 and CDR2: SNHLY, FYNNEI. This CDR3 is built from 17 residues. CDR3 sequence (DNA): TGTGCCAGCAGTGATATTTTCGGGGACAGGGGGTCCTACGAGCAGTACTTC. This codes for CASSDIFGDRGSYEQYF.

This clone showed up just a few times. The V and J genes are TRBV7-8 and TRBJ2-5, with 8 bases fitting TRBD1. CDR1 and CDR2 (germline): SGHVS, FQNEAQ. The V and J ends lost 3 bases and 2 bases, in that order; junction bases with no gene match: 8. The CDR3 is 16 residues long. The CDR3 loop reads CASSLPGQEVQETQYF. The CDR3 DNA is TGTGCCAGCAGCTTGCCGGGACAGGAAGTACAAGAGACCCAGTACTTC. Looking up the rest from reference TRBV7-8 and TRBJ2-5 gives the full variable domain: GAGVSQSPRYKVAKRGQDVALRCDPISGHVSLFWYQQALGQGPEFLTYFQNEAQLDKSGLPSDRFFAERPEGSVSTLKIQRTQQEDSAVYLCASSLPGQEVQETQYFGPGTRLLVL.

Of note for this clone: The junction does not match germline at one end; this may be a read error. The V call is TRBV5-1, the J call TRBJ2-5; 8 bases align to TRBD2. The CDR3 consists of 15 residues. Germline assignment: CDR1 SGHRS and CDR2 YFSETQ. This CDR3 reads CASTGGLGLVETQYF. As DNA, the CDR3 is TGTGCCAGCACCGGCGGGCTGGGACTAGTAGAGACCCAGTACTTC.

The table lists this clone with a few counts. The chain combines TRBV28 with TRBJ2-7; 7 nucleotides align to TRBD1. Germline loops: CDR1 MDHEN, CDR2 SYDVKM. V shed 5 bases, J shed 3 bases, and the junction held 10 bases outside the gene matches. This CDR3 contains 15 residues. Here the CDR3 reads CASSPPGQIHYEQYF. Written as DNA, the CDR3 is TGTGCCAGCAGTCCGCCGGGACAGATTCACTACGAGCAGTACTTC. Filled out from reference TRBV28 and TRBJ2-7, the complete variable domain reads DVKVTQSSRYLVKRTGEKVFLECVQDMDHENMFWYRQDPGLGLRLIYFSYDVKMKEKGDIPEGYSVSREKKERFSLILESASTNQTSMYLCASSPPGQIHYEQYFGPGTRLTVT.

The chain employs TRBV5-1 and TRBJ2-7; D may be TRBD1 (5 bases). CDR3 length equals 16 residues. CDR1 is SGHRS and CDR2 is YFSETQ in the germline V gene. Between the trimmed V and J ends, which lost 5 bases and 0 bases, there was a span of 18 bases. The CDR3 region has the DNA TGCGCCAGCAGTTGGATAGACAACAGGAGCTCCTACGAGCAGTACTTC. Its translation is CASSWIDNRSSYEQYF. The full variable domain, with the rest looked up from reference TRBV5-1 and TRBJ2-7, is KAGVTQTPRYLIKTRGQQVTLSCSPISGHRSVSWYQQTPGQGLQFLFEYFSETQRNKGNFPGRFSGRQFSNSRSEMNVSTLELGDSALYLCASSWIDNRSSYEQYFGPGTRLTVT.